This paragraph reports one TCR beta chain. Its recognized antigen is unknown. Base quality data are lacking; no much larger clone is found one base away. The record originates from a study of OX40 agonist ivuxolimab in advanced cancers. Concerning the study at large: Ivuxolimab was an agonistic, fully human IgG2 monoclonal antibody directed against OX40 (CD134), a costimulatory receptor. Among the 50 to 55 dose-escalation patients, around 20 had hepatocellular carcinoma, roughly 15 melanoma, 9 renal cell carcinoma and 9 head and neck cancer. Peripheral TCRbeta sequencing was intended to test whether TCR sequence diversity was altered and clonal T-cell expansion was caused by ivuxolimab. The paper reports the monotherapy dose-escalation portion (N = 52 patients) of the phase I ivuxolimab trial. Intravenous ivuxolimab was administered to patients every 2 weeks at six dose levels: 0.01, 0.1, 0.3, 1.5, 3 and 10 mg/kg. Partial responses occurred in three dose-escalation patients, of whom one had hepatocellular carcinoma and two had cutaneous melanoma. In the dose-escalation cohort, roughly 82% of patients were male, and the mean age was 60 years with a range of roughly 23 to 79. Patients were allowed to have had prior anti-PD-1, anti-PD-L1 or anti-CTLA-4 therapy, and approximately 40% of the dose-escalation patients had been treated with checkpoint inhibitors.

Patients with autoimmune disease history or receiving systemic immunosuppression were excluded from the trial. Peripheral blood for TCR sequencing was collected from all dose cohorts at baseline, on cycle 4 day 1, and on cycle 7 day 1. The samples were drawn from a first-in-human, open-label, multicenter phase I dose-escalation trial of ivuxolimab. Adults with locally advanced or metastatic melanoma, renal cell carcinoma, hepatocellular carcinoma or head and neck squamous cell carcinoma were enrolled in the trial. Before TCR sequencing, CD4+ T cells and CD8+ T cells were sorted from peripheral blood as separate populations. Genomic DNA was extracted from sorted cells for sequencing of the TCRbeta CDR3 region. The immunoSEQ Assay was used to sequence the TCRbeta CDR3 regions. Sourced from immuneACCESS, this table was stored by TCRdb with only in-frame sequences that have V and J called. A share of the clones is absent; for the studies checked, an unresolved V gene accounts for under half, and the remainder has no known explanation. Across this sample there are approximately 69,000 clones, with around four fifths seen only once. In total, the top ten clones hold about 2.1% of the sample.

What the study reported, not specific to this receptor: In the 0.1-3.0 mg/kg groups, partial responders had among the lowest normalized peripheral clonal expansion, particularly in CD8+ T cells. After ivuxolimab, more expanded clones were found on average in CD8+ T cells than in CD4+ T cells. At doses of 0.1 to 3.0 mg/kg, clonal expansion of both CD4+ and CD8+ T cells in blood was seen between baseline and week 6. The antigen specificity of the peripheral T cells that underwent clonal expansion was not determined. Low levels of normalized T-cell clonal expansion were also seen in some patients who did not respond.

The CDR3 contains 14 residues, cysteine and phenylalanine counted. The kept DNA is CDR3 alone, 42 bases in frame from the first base. Trimming takes 7 bases off V and 5 bases off J; junction bases not matched to a gene: 1. CDR1 is given as SNHLY and CDR2 as FYNNEI, both from the germline V gene. The receptor chain draws on TRBV2 and TRBJ2-5, and TRBD2 matches 16 of the central bases. This sequence was found in an adult with an advanced solid tumor such as melanoma, head and neck, liver or kidney cancer. The material was CD4+ or CD8+ T cells sorted from blood, obtained in a trial of the OX40 agonist ivuxolimab. CDR3 sequence: CASKGLAGGETQYF. The sequenced DNA: TGTGCCAGCAAGGGACTAGCGGGAGGGGAGACCCAGTACTTC.